These T cell receptor beta chains were read from a single sample in a study of cytomegalovirus exposure and HLA in healthy donors. TCRdb's copy holds only in-frame clones and misses some; the assay was immunoSEQ multiplex PCR. Here the sample spans 150,000 or so clones, approximately 80% being singletons. The specimen was PBMCs. These receptors were obtained from a man aged 50-59 years in good health and CMV-seropositive. Both conserved end residues are part of each CDR3. D genes are given only for firm matches. Rows give clone size only sometimes, using once, few, many, or a class for an expanded clone.

D gene	V gene	J gene	clone size	CDR3 DNA	CDR3 protein
-	TRBV6-1	TRBJ2-1	-	TGTGCCATTTTGAGCTCCTACAATGAGCAGTTCTTC	CAILSSYNEQFF
-	TRBV18	TRBJ1-1	-	TGTGCCAGCTCACAGACAGAGCTGAACACTGAAGCTTTCTTT	CASSQTELNTEAFF
TRBD2	TRBV9	TRBJ2-3	-	TGTGCCTCCCAGCGGGGGAGTACAGATACGCAGTATTTT	CASQRGSTDTQYF
-	TRBV18	TRBJ1-3	-	TGTGCCAGCTCACCATCTCTCCGGGTTTCAGCCTCTGGAAACACCATATATTTT	CASSPSLRVSASGNTIYF
-	TRBV5-5	TRBJ2-5	-	TGTGCCAGCAGTCATAAACGAGGACAAATAGAAGAGACCCAGTACTTC	CASSHKRGQIEETQYF
TRBD1	TRBV28	TRBJ1-2	-	TGTGCCAGCAGTTTATTCTTGGACAGGGGTCCAGGGGGCTACACCTTC	CASSLFLDRGPGGYTF
TRBD1	TRBV7-2	TRBJ1-1	-	TGTGCCAGCAGCCCAAGGACAGGCGGCCGGGCTTTCTTT	CASSPRTGGRAFF
TRBD2	TRBV13	TRBJ2-5	-	TGTGCCAGCAGCTTAGGCCGGCTAGCGGGGGCCTCCCAGTACTTC	CASSLGRLAGASQYF
-	TRBV7-9	TRBJ1-1	-	TGTGCCAGCAGCTTACAACCCAGGGAAGCTTTCTTT	CASSLQPREAFF
-	TRBV7-8	TRBJ1-5	-	TGTGCCAGCAGCTTAAGCAGGGTTAGCAATCAGCCCCAGCATTTT	CASSLSRVSNQPQHF
-	TRBV5-6	TRBJ1-6	-	TGTGCCAGCAGCTTAACAGGGTATGGCTCACCCCTCCACTTT	CASSLTGYGSPLHF
TRBD2	TRBV5-4	TRBJ2-3	-	TGTGCCAGCAGCTTACGCGGGGGGGCTAGAGATACGCAGTATTTT	CASSLRGGARDTQYF
-	TRBV28	TRBJ2-4	once	TGTGCCAGCAGTCGCAGATCAGGAGCCAAAAACATTCAGTACTTC	CASSRRSGAKNIQYF
TRBD1	TRBV5-1	TRBJ1-4	-	TGCGCCAGCAGCGCAAGTGGGGACAGGGGAGAAAAACTGTTTTTT	CASSASGDRGEKLFF
TRBD2	TRBV15	TRBJ2-3	-	TGTGCCACCAGCAGAGGCTCTGAAGGACTAGTAGTTGGTACGCAGTATTTT	CATSRGSEGLVVGTQYF
-	TRBV30	TRBJ1-4	-	TGTGCCTGGAGTCCCGTAATGGTGGGGGGAAAACTGTTTTTT	CAWSPVMVGGKLFF
-	TRBV9	TRBJ2-2	few	TGTGCCAGCAGCGTAGTTCAGGGGACCGGGGAGCTGTTTTTT	CASSVVQGTGELFF
TRBD1	TRBV7-2	TRBJ2-7	-	TGTGCCAGCAGCTCGGACAGGGCCGCCGTCTACGAGCAGTACTTC	CASSSDRAAVYEQYF
TRBD2	TRBV7-2	TRBJ2-5	-	TGTGCCAGCACCAAACAACTTCAGACTAGCGGGGGTGCCATTGAATACTTC	CASTKQLQTSGGAIEYF
-	TRBV7-3	TRBJ2-3	-	TGTGCCAGCAGCCAGGGACTCTCCACAGATACGCAGTATTTT	CASSQGLSTDTQYF
TRBD2	TRBV15	TRBJ2-7	-	TGTGCCACCAGCAGTGCGAGCGGGGGGTCCTACGAGCAGTACTTC	CATSSASGGSYEQYF
-	TRBV5-4	TRBJ2-7	-	TGTGCCAGCAGCAGTGCCTACTACTCCTACGAGCAGTACTTC	CASSSAYYSYEQYF
-	TRBV6-5	TRBJ2-3	-	TGTGCCAGCAGTTACTCCCGGGACTTTGATACGCAGTATTTT	CASSYSRDFDTQYF
-	TRBV7-2	TRBJ2-6	few	TGTGCCAGCAGCTTCTCCTCTGGGGCCAACGTCCTGACTTTC	CASSFSSGANVLTF